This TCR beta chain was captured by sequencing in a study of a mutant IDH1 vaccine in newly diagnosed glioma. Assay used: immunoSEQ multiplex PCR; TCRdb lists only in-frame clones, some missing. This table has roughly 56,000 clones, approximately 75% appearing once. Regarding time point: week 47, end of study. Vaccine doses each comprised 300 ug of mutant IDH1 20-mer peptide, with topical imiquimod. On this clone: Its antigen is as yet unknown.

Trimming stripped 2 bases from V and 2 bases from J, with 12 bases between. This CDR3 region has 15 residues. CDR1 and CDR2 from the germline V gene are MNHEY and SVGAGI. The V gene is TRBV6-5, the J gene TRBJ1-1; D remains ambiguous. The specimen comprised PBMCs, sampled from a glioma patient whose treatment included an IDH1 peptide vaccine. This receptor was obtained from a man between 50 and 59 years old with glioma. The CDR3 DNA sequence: TGTGCCAGCAGTTACGGGGTCTTGGCAAACACTGAAGCTTTCTTT. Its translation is CASSYGVLANTEAFF.